This TCR beta chain is from a study of T cell repertoires in cytomegalovirus infection. Across the whole study: Selection of CMV epitopes for the study included recently identified HLA-C-restricted and well-studied HLA-B-restricted ones. Both CMV infection and a matching HLA type were indicated by public TCR beta signatures. Study observations and caveats: In two of eight donors, the top clonotype was HLA-C-restricted CMV-specific. Based on cumulative public TCR beta family frequency, carriers of CMV plus the relevant HLA were identified.

The CDR3 totals 16 residues. V shed 3 bases and J shed 6 bases, with 18 bases lying between them. Looked up from germline, CDR1 is MNHNS and CDR2 is SASEGT. TCRdb passed the reads through MiXCR, listing each CDR3 protein once. Of roughly 280,000 distinct CDR3 sequences detected, around 20% appear once; the ten largest clones hold about 20%. In its sample, this clonotype was seen a few times. Its antigen is not identified. This TCR was sampled from a human donor in good health (CMV status not recorded). Some clones in this sample may be carry-over from other donors' samples. The chain recombines TRBV6-1 with TRBJ2-1; possible D gene TRBD1, 5 bases. The sample was cultured PBMCs, taken from culture after CMV antigen stimulation. The CDR3 DNA is TGTGCCAGCAGTGACAGGGCCCAGGTCCCCCCCAATGAGCAGTTCTTC. Amino acid sequence: CASSDRAQVPPNEQFF.